This is a list of T cell receptor beta chains from one sample in a study of identical twins' blood T cells. TCRdb passed the 5' RACE reads through MiXCR, listing each CDR3 protein once. The sample contains 350,000 to 450,000 distinct CDR3 sequences, 28% of which appear only once. Input material: PBMCs. Receptors originate from a woman aged 18-55 years in good health. Each CDR3 is given without its conserved first and last residue. The order of the fields is clone size, J gene, V gene, CDR3 protein. The size field is filled for only some rows; it gives once, few, many or a size class.

size: -; J: TRBJ2-1; V: TRBV29-1; CDR3: SVEGLAAQFLYNEQF
size: -; J: TRBJ2-7; V: TRBV27; CDR3: ASSTWSRVSYEQY
size: -; J: TRBJ2-1; V: TRBV29-1; CDR3: SLRTSGNYNEQF
size: once; J: TRBJ2-7; V: TRBV5-1; CDR3: ASSLRGESLYEQY
size: many; J: TRBJ1-1; V: TRBV29-1; CDR3: SVETGGTEAF
size: once; J: TRBJ1-5; V: TRBV30; CDR3: AWSVREGSNQPQH
size: few; J: TRBJ1-1; V: TRBV10-3; CDR3: AISPRTGNTEAF
size: -; J: TRBJ1-1; V: TRBV2; CDR3: LPFGDRGLSEAF
size: -; J: TRBJ1-4; V: TRBV30; CDR3: AWSGRGPNEKLF
size: -; J: TRBJ2-1; V: TRBV5-1; CDR3: ASSLERGDNEQF
size: few; J: TRBJ2-2; V: TRBV20-1; CDR3: SARADWGAGELF
size: few; J: TRBJ1-2; V: TRBV2; CDR3: ASSPQGFGGYGYT
size: -; J: TRBJ2-7; V: TRBV12-5; CDR3: ASGLHSYEQY
size: once; J: TRBJ1-2; V: TRBV25-1; CDR3: ASSGSVSNYGYT
size: few; J: TRBJ2-2; V: TRBV6-1; CDR3: ASHSQRLF
size: many; J: TRBJ2-2; V: TRBV9; CDR3: ASSGKNTGELF
size: -; J: TRBJ2-5; V: TRBV6-5; CDR3: ASSSLFPAPETQY
size: few; J: TRBJ1-6; V: TRBV29-1; CDR3: SVAARYNSPLH
size: few; J: TRBJ1-5; V: TRBV20-1; CDR3: SARDSRDRFQPQH
size: -; J: TRBJ1-1; V: TRBV19; CDR3: ASSPSRQAEAF
size: -; J: TRBJ2-1; V: TRBV27; CDR3: ASSYRTGPGEQF
size: -; J: TRBJ1-1; V: TRBV15; CDR3: TTSAEEWGTEAF
size: many; J: TRBJ2-1; V: TRBV29-1; CDR3: SVEFRQYEQF
size: -; J: TRBJ1-5; V: TRBV6-2/TRBV6-3; CDR3: ASGRNGNQPQH
size: -; J: TRBJ2-2; V: TRBV29-1; CDR3: SVEREGGENTWELF
size: many; J: TRBJ2-1; V: TRBV20-1; CDR3: SARGPRNEQF
size: few; J: TRBJ2-4; V: TRBV4-3; CDR3: ASSHFPGDGNIQY
size: -; J: TRBJ1-1; V: TRBV9; CDR3: ASSVVGGTNTEAF
size: -; J: TRBJ1-5; V: TRBV12-3/TRBV12-4; CDR3: ASRYSTGNQPQH
size: few; J: TRBJ2-1; V: TRBV27; CDR3: ASSPLGGYNEQF
size: once; J: TRBJ2-1; V: TRBV29-1; CDR3: SVEPGRLRRRNEQF
size: many; J: TRBJ1-4; V: TRBV15; CDR3: ATSSIGQGREKLF
size: -; J: TRBJ2-3; V: TRBV5-5; CDR3: ASSWEDTQY
size: -; J: TRBJ1-2; V: TRBV2; CDR3: ASNVQGAGNYGYT
size: few; J: TRBJ1-5; V: TRBV9; CDR3: ASSVGAGEGQPQH
size: few; J: TRBJ2-2; V: TRBV5-1; CDR3: ASSLDFFSGGELF
size: -; J: TRBJ2-5; V: TRBV11-2; CDR3: ASSPSIGETQY
size: -; J: TRBJ1-1; V: TRBV19; CDR3: ASSSGQRNTGAF
size: -; J: TRBJ2-2; V: TRBV7-2; CDR3: ASKAGVGELF
size: -; J: TRBJ1-2; V: TRBV11-2; CDR3: ASSTQGANYGYT
size: few; J: TRBJ1-2; V: TRBV7-9; CDR3: ASSPWLTHNYGYT
size: -; J: TRBJ2-7; V: TRBV5-1; CDR3: ASRVDMNPYEQY
size: -; J: TRBJ2-2; V: TRBV29-1; CDR3: SVEADTGELF
size: few; J: TRBJ2-3; V: TRBV5-6; CDR3: ASSFSRTDTQY
size: few; J: TRBJ1-6; V: TRBV7-2; CDR3: ASSSTGVSPLH
size: few; J: TRBJ2-5; V: TRBV9; CDR3: ASSARTAQETQY
size: few; J: TRBJ2-7; V: TRBV5-1; CDR3: ASSLDPLSYEQY
size: few; J: TRBJ2-1; V: TRBV6-5; CDR3: ASSSNRGEQF